The TCR beta chain described here comes from a study of cytomegalovirus exposure and HLA in healthy donors. Study-level results: A few chains linked to CMV were shown in vitro to be specific for CMV antigens. For TCR beta chains, V- and J-gene trimming was later linked to a missense DCLRE1C variant. For presence/absence analyses, sequencing depth was assumed to be roughly uniform across donors. For most TCR sequences rarity was the rule, although some public TCRs occurred in many donors.

With respect to this clone: The antigen remains undetermined.

60 Vbeta and 13 Jbeta primers were used in PCR. Here immunoSEQ multiplex PCR was the method, and the copy in TCRdb shows in-frame clones only, minus some. The repertoire has approximately 100,000 clones, 79% of them found once; the top ten carry roughly 3.9%. Sequencing was done on a sample of PBMCs. The clonotype was recovered from a man aged 50 or older in good health and CMV-seropositive.

The CDR3, as DNA: TGTGCCAGCAGTCCACACGTCTCTGGAAACACCATATATTTT. It encodes CASSPHVSGNTIYF. The chain links TRBV27 to TRBJ1-3; D unclear. Deletions cut 5 bases from V and 0 bases from J, with 8 bases between. CDR1 is MNHEY and CDR2 is SMNVEV in the germline V gene (reference sequence). The length of the CDR3 is 14 residues.